Listed here is a single T cell receptor beta chain. The antigen this receptor binds is unknown. No qualities accompany the bases; no much larger clone lies one base away. The library was prepared using the immunoSEQ multiplex PCR assay. TCRdb carries this immuneACCESS record with in-frame sequences only. Its versions omit some clonotypes, under half of them owing to an unresolved V gene in the studies checked, with the rest unexplained. This sample gives about 170,000 clones in total; roughly nine tenths of them show up just once. 1.5% of the sample comes from the top ten. The sample originates from a study of control samples from healthy donors and cancer patients (dated by TCRdb to 2020 to 2021). Measured from the cysteine to the phenylalanine, the CDR3 is 12 residues long. Only the CDR3 DNA is retained, 36 bases long and in frame from the first base. Between the V and J ends, shortened by 8 bases and 2 bases respectively, the junction contains 8 bases.

Sequences were obtained from blood. The sequence came from a woman aged 25 to 39 in good health. In this chain, TRBV12-3 or TRBV12-4 is recombined with TRBJ2-3, with the identity of the D gene unclear. The DNA reads as follows: TGTGCCAGCTGTCGGTACACAGATACGCAGTATTTT. It specifies CASCRYTDTQYF.